This T cell receptor (beta chain) was documented in a study of T cells in Graves' hyperthyroidism and ophthalmopathy. Study outcomes and limitations: Median prediction lead before ophthalmopathy onset was 6.5 months with the model.

The germline gives CDR1 SNHLY, CDR2 FYNNEI. The CDR3 spans 12 residues. J was trimmed by 6 bases and V by 7 bases; bases with no gene match: 5. This clonotype was counted at least ten times. The antigen remains undetermined. Amplified TCR beta CDR3 regions derived from RNA transcripts. A set of HTBI primers served as the primers for a first-round RT-PCR of the TCR CDR3. TCRdb itself ran the multiplex PCR reads through MiXCR, one entry per CDR3 protein. The sample lists some 530,000 distinct CDR3 sequences, around a fifth occurring once. The clonotype was recovered from a woman aged 70-85 years with Graves' ophthalmopathy. Source material: blood. This chain joins TRBV2 and TRBJ1-2; 7 positions match TRBD1. Here the CDR3 DNA reads TGTGCCAGCAAAGAGGGGGCGGATGGCTACACCTTC. Encoded protein: CASKEGADGYTF.